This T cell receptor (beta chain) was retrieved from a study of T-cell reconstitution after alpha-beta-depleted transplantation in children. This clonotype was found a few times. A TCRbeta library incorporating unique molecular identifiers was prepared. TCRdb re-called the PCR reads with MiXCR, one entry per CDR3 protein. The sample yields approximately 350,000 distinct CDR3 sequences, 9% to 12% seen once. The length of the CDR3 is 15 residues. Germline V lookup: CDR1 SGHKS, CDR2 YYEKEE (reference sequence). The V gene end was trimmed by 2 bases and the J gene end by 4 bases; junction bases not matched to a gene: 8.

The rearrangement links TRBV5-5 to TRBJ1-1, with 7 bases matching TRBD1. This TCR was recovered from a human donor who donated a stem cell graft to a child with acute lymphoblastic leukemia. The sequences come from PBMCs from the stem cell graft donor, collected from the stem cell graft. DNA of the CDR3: TGTGCCAGCAGCTTCGCAGGGGGGGGTGGCACTGAAGCTTTCTTT. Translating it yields CASSFAGGGGTEAFF.